The sample holds many counts of the clone carrying this T cell receptor (beta chain). TCRdb reanalysed the 5' RACE reads using MiXCR and keeps one entry per CDR3 protein. The table records around 100,000 distinct CDR3 sequences, roughly 15% of them present only once. This specimen belongs to a study of T cells of healthy individuals. This TCR was sampled from a human donor in good health.

For the CDR3, the DNA is TGCAGTGCTAGAATTGGGGACACTGAAGCTTTCTTT. It codes for CSARIGDTEAFF. This chain connects TRBV20-1 to TRBJ1-1; D not resolved. Trimming took off 2 bases at V and 3 bases at J, with 7 bases between the two ends. CDR3 size: 12 residues. Germline-derived CDR1 and CDR2 are DFQATT and SNEGSKA (reference sequence).